These 7 T cell receptor beta chains came from one sample sequenced in a study of identifying expanded T cells in peripheral blood. TCRdb keeps only in-frame clones here, not all; method: immunoSEQ multiplex PCR. The sample carries about 78,000 clones, 80% to 90% recorded once. Sequencing input: blood. These receptors were taken from a person aged 18-69 years in good health.

This clone was picked up one time. J is TRBJ2-7 and V is TRBV5-4; D is unresolved. In germline, CDR1 is SGHNT, CDR2 YYREEE (reference sequence). V was pared by 0 bases and J by 4 bases, with 8 bases between. The length of the CDR3 is 13 residues. The CDR3 loop is CASSLGARYEQYF. CDR3 DNA: TGTGCCAGCAGCTTGGGAGCGCGTTACGAGCAGTACTTC.

V is TRBV7-3 and J is TRBJ2-2, with 16 bases lining up with TRBD2. The V and J ends lost 5 bases and 2 bases, in that order; junction bases with no gene match: 8. From germline, CDR1 is SGHTA and CDR2 FQGTGA. The CDR3 contains 19 residues. CDR3 in amino acids: CASSRSGLAGGRNTGELFF. As DNA, the CDR3 is TGTGCCAGCAGCCGATCGGGACTAGCGGGAGGGAGAAACACCGGGGAGCTGTTTTTT. Looking up the rest from reference TRBV7-3 and TRBJ2-2 gives the full variable domain: GAGVSQTPSNKVTEKGKYVELRCDPISGHTALYWYRQSLGQGPEFLIYFQGTGAADDSGLPNDRFFAVRPEGSVSTLKIQRTERGDSAVYLCASSRSGLAGGRNTGELFFGEGSRLTVL.

J is TRBJ2-2 and V is TRBV15; 9 bases match TRBD1. V shed 2 bases and J 2 bases; nucleotides not matched to a gene: 6. CDR3 length: 17 amino acids. Germline V gives CDR1 LNHNV, CDR2 YYDKDF (reference sequence). The CDR3 loop is CATSRLGQGRNTGELFF. The CDR3 DNA sequence: TGTGCCACCAGCAGATTGGGACAGGGACGAAACACCGGGGAGCTGTTTTTT.

The chain uses TRBV7-3 and TRBJ2-1, with D tentatively TRBD1 or TRBD2 (5 bases each). Germline values: CDR1 SGHTA, CDR2 FQGTGA. The CDR3 spans 14 residues. Trimming removed 2 bases from V and 7 bases from J, with 12 bases in between. The CDR3 region is CASSLSQEGNEQFF. The CDR3 nucleotides are TGTGCCAGCAGCTTATCCCAAGAGGGGAATGAGCAGTTCTTC.

The V call is TRBV4-3, the J call TRBJ1-4; D remains ambiguous. V was pared by 5 bases and J by 0 bases, with 19 bases between. This CDR3 is built from 18 residues. Germline V gives CDR1 LGHNA, CDR2 YSLEER. The CDR3 DNA follows: TGCGCCAGCAGCAGGGCTACACCGGAGCCCGCAACTAATGAAAAACTGTTTTTT. Protein product: CASSRATPEPATNEKLFF.

The rearrangement links TRBV29-1 to TRBJ2-6; possibly TRBD1 for D (5 bases). The ends were cut back, 4 bases at V and 4 bases at J, with 8 bases in the middle. Germline V gene data show CDR1 as SQVTM and CDR2 as ANQGSEA. The CDR3 is 13 residues long. The CDR3 loop reads CSVGQGGANVLTF. CDR3 coding DNA: TGCAGCGTTGGGCAGGGCGGGGCCAACGTCCTGACTTTC.

V usage is TRBV5-1 and J usage is TRBJ2-1; 10 bases fit TRBD1. J was trimmed by 6 bases and V by 7 bases; bases with no gene match: 13. Germline lookup yields CDR1 SGHRS and CDR2 YFSETQ. This CDR3 is 16 amino acids long. CDR3 sequence reads: CASGQGGRLDLNEQFF. DNA for the CDR3: TGCGCCAGCGGACAGGGGGGGCGACTAGACCTCAATGAGCAGTTCTTC.